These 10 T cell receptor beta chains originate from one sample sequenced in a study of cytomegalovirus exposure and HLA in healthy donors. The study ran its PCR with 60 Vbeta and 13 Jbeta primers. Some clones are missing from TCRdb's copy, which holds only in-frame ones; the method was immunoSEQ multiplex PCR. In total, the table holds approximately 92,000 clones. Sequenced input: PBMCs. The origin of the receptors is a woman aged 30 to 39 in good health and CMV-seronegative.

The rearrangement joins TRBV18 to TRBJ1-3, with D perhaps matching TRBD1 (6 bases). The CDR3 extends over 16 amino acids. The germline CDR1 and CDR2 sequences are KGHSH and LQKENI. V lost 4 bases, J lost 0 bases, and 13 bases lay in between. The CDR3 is CASSLRQDNSGNTIYF. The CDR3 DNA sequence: TGTGCCAGCTCACTCCGACAGGACAACTCTGGAAACACCATATATTTT. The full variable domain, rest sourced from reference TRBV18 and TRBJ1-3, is NAGVMQNPRHLVRRRGQEARLRCSPMKGHSHVYWYRQLPEEGLKFMVYLQKENIIDESGMPKERFSAEFPKEGPSILRIQQVVRGDSAAYFCASSLRQDNSGNTIYFGEGSWLTVV.

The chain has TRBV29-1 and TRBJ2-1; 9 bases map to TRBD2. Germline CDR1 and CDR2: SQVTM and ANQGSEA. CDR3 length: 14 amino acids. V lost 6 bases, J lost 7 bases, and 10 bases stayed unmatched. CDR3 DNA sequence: TGCAGCGTAGGGAAAAGCGGGGGGTGGAATGAGCAGTTCTTC. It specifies CSVGKSGGWNEQFF.

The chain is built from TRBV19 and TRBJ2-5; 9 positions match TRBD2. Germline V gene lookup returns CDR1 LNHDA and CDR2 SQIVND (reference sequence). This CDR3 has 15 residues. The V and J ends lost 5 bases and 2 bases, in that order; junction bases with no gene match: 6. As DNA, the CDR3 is TGTGCCAGTAGTCCAGCGGGGGGACATCAAGAGACCCAGTACTTC. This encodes CASSPAGGHQETQYF. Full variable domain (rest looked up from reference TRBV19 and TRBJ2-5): DGGITQSPKYLFRKEGQNVTLSCEQNLNHDAMYWYRQDPGQGLRLIYYSQIVNDFQKGDIAEGYSVSREKKESFPLTVTSAQKNPTAFYLCASSPAGGHQETQYFGPGTRLLVL.

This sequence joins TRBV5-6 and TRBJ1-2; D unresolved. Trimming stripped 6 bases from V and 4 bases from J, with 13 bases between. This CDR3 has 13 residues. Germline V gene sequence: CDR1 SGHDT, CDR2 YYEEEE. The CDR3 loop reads CASTKRRLYGYTF. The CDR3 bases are TGTGCCAGCACCAAAAGGCGGCTCTATGGCTACACCTTC.

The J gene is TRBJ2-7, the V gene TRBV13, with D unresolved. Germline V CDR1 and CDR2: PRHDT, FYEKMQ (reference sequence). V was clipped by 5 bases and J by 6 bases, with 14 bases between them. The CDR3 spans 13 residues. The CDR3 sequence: CASSVFMSSEQYF. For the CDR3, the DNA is TGTGCCAGCAGCGTCTTTATGAGCTCCGAGCAGTACTTC.

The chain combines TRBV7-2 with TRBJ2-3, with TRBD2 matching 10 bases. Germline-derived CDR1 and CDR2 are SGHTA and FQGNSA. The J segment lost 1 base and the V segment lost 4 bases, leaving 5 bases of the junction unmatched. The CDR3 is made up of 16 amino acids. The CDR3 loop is CASSYTGTSGTDTQYF. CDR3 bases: TGTGCCAGCAGCTATACCGGGACTAGCGGCACAGATACGCAGTATTTT.

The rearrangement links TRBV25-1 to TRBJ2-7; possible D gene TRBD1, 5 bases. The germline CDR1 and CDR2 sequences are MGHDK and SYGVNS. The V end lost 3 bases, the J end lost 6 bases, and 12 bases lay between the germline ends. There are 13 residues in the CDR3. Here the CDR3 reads CASSDGAGPEQYF. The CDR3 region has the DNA TGTGCCAGCAGTGACGGCGCAGGGCCCGAGCAGTACTTC.

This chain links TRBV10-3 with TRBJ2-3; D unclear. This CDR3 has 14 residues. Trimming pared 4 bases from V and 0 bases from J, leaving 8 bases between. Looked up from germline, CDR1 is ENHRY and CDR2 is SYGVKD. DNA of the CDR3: TGTGCCATCAGTGGCCCACGGAGCACAGATACGCAGTATTTT. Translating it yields CAISGPRSTDTQYF.

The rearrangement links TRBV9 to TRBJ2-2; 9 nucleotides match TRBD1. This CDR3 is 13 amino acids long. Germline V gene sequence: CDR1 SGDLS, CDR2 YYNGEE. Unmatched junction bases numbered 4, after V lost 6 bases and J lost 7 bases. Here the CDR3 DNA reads TGTGCCAGCACCCGGACAGGGGTCGGGGAGCTGTTTTTT. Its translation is CASTRTGVGELFF. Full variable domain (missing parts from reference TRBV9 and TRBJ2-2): DSGVTQTPKHLITATGQRVTLRCSPRSGDLSVYWYQQSLDQGLQFLIQYYNGEERAKGNILERFSAQQFPDLHSELNLSSLELGDSALYFCASTRTGVGELFFGEGSRLTVL.

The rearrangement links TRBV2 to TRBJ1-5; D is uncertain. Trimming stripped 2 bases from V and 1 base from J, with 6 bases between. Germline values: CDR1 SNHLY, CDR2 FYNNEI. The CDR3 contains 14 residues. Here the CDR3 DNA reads TGTGCCAGCAGTGAACAGTCAAGCAATCAGCCCCAGCATTTT. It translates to CASSEQSSNQPQHF.